This TCR beta chain comes out of a study of T cells after yellow fever vaccination. V shed 6 bases and J shed 3 bases, with 12 bases lying between them. The CDR3 has 14 amino acids. TCRdb reanalysed the 5' RACE reads using MiXCR and keeps one entry per CDR3 protein. The sample includes fewer than 450,000 distinct CDR3 sequences, around a tenth seen only once; the top ten take roughly 18%. In this sample, this clonotype turned up many times. Antigen: not known. Findings and limits, study-wide: After the booster, over 95% of CD4 and roughly nine tenths of CD8 primary-response clones were re-detected.

The source is a man aged 18-30 years who received the YFV17D yellow fever vaccine. The sample in question was PBMCs, obtained on the day of the first yellow fever vaccination. V and J are TRBV12-3 or TRBV12-4 and TRBJ2-1; D assignment may be TRBD1 or TRBD2 (5 bases each). CDR3 region: CASRYRRYYNEQFF. CDR3 nucleotides: TGTGCCAGCAGATACAGGAGGTACTACAATGAGCAGTTCTTC.